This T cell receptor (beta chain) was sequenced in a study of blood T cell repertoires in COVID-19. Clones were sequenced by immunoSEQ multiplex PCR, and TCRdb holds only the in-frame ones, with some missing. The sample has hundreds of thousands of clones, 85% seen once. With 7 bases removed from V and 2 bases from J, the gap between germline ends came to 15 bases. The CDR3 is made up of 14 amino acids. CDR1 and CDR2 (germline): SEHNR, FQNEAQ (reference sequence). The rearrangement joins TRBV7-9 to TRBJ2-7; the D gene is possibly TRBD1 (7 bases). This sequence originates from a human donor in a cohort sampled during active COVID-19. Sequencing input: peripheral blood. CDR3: CASNGGQGAYEQYF. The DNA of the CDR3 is TGTGCCAGCAACGGAGGGCAGGGGGCCTACGAGCAGTACTTC.